The 8 T cell receptor beta chains reported below all come from one sample, sequenced in a study of CD8+CD57+ T cells in acquired aplastic anemia. Patients picked for sequencing had shown CD8+CD57+ cell expansion detected by flow cytometry. CDR3 and TCR beta VDJ profiling relied on genomic DNA as the template. Using its own MiXCR run on the reads, TCRdb lists one record per CDR3 protein. The sample has fewer than 250,000 distinct CDR3 sequences; roughly 53% are singletons. Sequenced material: sorted CD4+, CD8+, or CD8+CD57+ T cells (not recorded which) from PBMCs. The source of these receptors is a human donor with aplastic anemia.

The rearrangement joins TRBV7-2 to TRBJ2-3, with D perhaps matching TRBD2 (6 bases). This CDR3 comprises 15 residues. Germline CDR1 and CDR2: SGHTA and FQGNSA. V lost 4 bases, J lost 5 bases, and 16 bases lay in between. In DNA, the CDR3 is TGTGCCAGCAGCTATAGCGGCAAGACGGTAGATACGCAGTATTTT. Protein: CASSYSGKTVDTQYF. The full variable domain, in which reference TRBV7-2 and TRBJ2-3 provide the parts outside the CDR3, is GAGVSQSPSNKVTEKGKDVELRCDPISGHTALYWYRQSLGQGLEFLIYFQGNSAPDKSGLPSDRFSAERTGGSVSTLTIQRTQQEDSAVYLCASSYSGKTVDTQYFGPGTRLTVL.

This clonotype came up many times. CDR3 amino acids: CASSVRGVETQYF. CDR3 coding DNA: TGTGCCAGCAGTGTCCGTGGGGTGGAGACCCAGTACTTC. V and J are TRBV6-1 and TRBJ2-5; the D is unclear. The CDR3 loop spans 13 amino acids. Per germline, CDR1 MNHNS and CDR2 SASEGT. Between the trimmed V and J ends, which lost 4 bases and 5 bases, there was a span of 11 bases.

This rearrangement joins TRBV25-1 to TRBJ2-7; 8 bases fit TRBD1. After removal of 6 bases from V and 6 bases from J, the junction contained 10 bases not matched to a gene. The CDR3 has 14 residues. Germline V CDR1 and CDR2: MGHDK, SYGVNS. CDR3 protein: CASSLDQGATEQYF. CDR3 DNA: TGTGCCAGCAGCTTGGATCAGGGGGCGACCGAGCAGTACTTC.

The chain has TRBV18 and TRBJ2-7; 9 bases line up with TRBD1. Germline V lookup: CDR1 KGHSH, CDR2 LQKENI. The CDR3 has 16 amino acids. The trim removed 0 bases at V and 2 bases at J, leaving 5 bases unmatched. CDR3 protein: CASSPPNRGQTYEQYF. As DNA, the CDR3 is TGTGCCAGCTCACCACCAAACAGGGGGCAAACCTACGAGCAGTACTTC.

This clonotype was counted many times. The genes are TRBV5-8 and TRBJ2-3; 8 positions match TRBD2. The CDR3 covers 17 residues. The V and J ends lost 2 bases and 1 base, in that order; junction bases with no gene match: 9. Germline V lookup: CDR1 SGHTS, CDR2 YDEGEE. In nucleotides, the CDR3 is TGTGCCAGCAGCTTATCCCGTAGGCGGGGGGGCACAGATACGCAGTATTTT. It yields the protein CASSLSRRRGGTDTQYF.

The rearrangement uses TRBV7-3 and TRBJ1-6, with TRBD1 matching over 7 bases. Trimming at V came to 4 bases and at J to 6 bases, leaving 6 bases not matched to a gene. The germline V gene has CDR1 SGHTA and CDR2 FQGTGA. This CDR3 is 15 amino acids long. The CDR3 DNA reads as TGTGCCAGCAGCTCGACAGGGAGATCTAATTCACCCCTCCACTTT. It translates to CASSSTGRSNSPLHF.

The J gene is TRBJ2-1, the V gene TRBV5-1; D not resolved. V lost 6 bases and J lost 5, with 15 bases in between. This CDR3 region has 14 residues. Germline CDR1 is SGHRS and CDR2 is YFSETQ. The CDR3 nucleotides are TGCGCCAGCACCCACCCAGAGCCCCACAATGAGCAGTTCTTC. This gives the protein CASTHPEPHNEQFF.

This clonotype occurred a few times. V gene TRBV6-5 combines with J gene TRBJ2-6, with 8 nucleotides matching TRBD2. Germline CDR1 and CDR2: MNHEY and SVGAGI. The CDR3 covers 18 residues. The V and J ends lost 4 bases and 0 bases, in that order; junction bases with no gene match: 8. The CDR3 loop is CASSCIGGGSSGANVLTF. CDR3 bases: TGTGCCAGCAGTTGCATCGGGGGGGGAAGCTCTGGGGCCAACGTCCTGACTTTC.